The 28 T cell receptor beta chains listed next were all sequenced from one sample in a study of T cell responses to AZD1222 COVID-19 vaccine. Data came from immunoSEQ multiplex PCR; TCRdb stores just in-frame clones and leaves some out. The data show about 180,000 clones, approximately 86% seen once. Sequencing used peripheral blood, obtained 28 days after the second AZD1222 dose. Every receptor here comes from an adult who received the AZD1222 COVID-19 vaccine.

The chain couples TRBV2 to TRBJ1-2, with 10 bases identical to TRBD1. This CDR3 comprises 15 residues. Looked up from germline, CDR1 is SNHLY and CDR2 is FYNNEI. The trim removed 1 base at V and 7 bases at J, leaving 6 bases unmatched. CDR3 protein: CASSEVRDRGAGYTF. CDR3 DNA: TGTGCCAGCAGTGAAGTGAGGGACAGGGGTGCTGGCTACACCTTC.

This rearrangement joins TRBV5-1 to TRBJ2-7; the match to TRBD2 covers 8 bases. The CDR3 is 15 residues long. Trimming cost V 0 bases and J 0 bases; bases outside gene matches: 2. Germline V gene sequence: CDR1 SGHRS, CDR2 YFSETQ. The CDR3 protein is CASSLVAGPSYEQYF. Written as DNA, the CDR3 is TGCGCCAGCAGCTTGGTAGCGGGGCCCTCCTACGAGCAGTACTTC.

The chain couples TRBV6-1 to TRBJ1-2; 8 bases are a match to TRBD1. V shed 1 base, J shed 6 bases, and the junction held 10 bases outside the gene matches. The germline CDR1 and CDR2 sequences are MNHNS and SASEGT. The CDR3 is 16 amino acids. CDR3 coding DNA: TGTGCCAGCAGTGAAGTCTTTTCCAGGGGGCAGGATGGCTACACCTTC. Encoded protein: CASSEVFSRGQDGYTF.

V and J are TRBV6-1 and TRBJ1-2; TRBD1 might be the D (6 bases). The germline CDR1 and CDR2 sequences are MNHNS and SASEGT. This CDR3 is built from 13 residues. V was shortened by 3 bases and J by 8 bases, with 13 bases between the two germline ends. CDR3 in amino acids: CASSEPAGVGYTF. The CDR3 bases are TGTGCCAGCAGTGAGCCGGCAGGGGTAGGCTACACCTTC.

This chain connects TRBV28 to TRBJ2-5; perhaps D is TRBD1 or TRBD2 (5 bases each). CDR1 MDHEN and CDR2 SYDVKM come from the germline V gene. The CDR3 length is 15 residues. Trimming left V 4 bases short and J 9 bases short, with 21 bases between. The CDR3 protein is CASSSSGTPLRPQYF. The CDR3 coding sequence is TGTGCCAGCAGTTCCTCCGGGACCCCCCTACGTCCCCAGTACTTC. The variable domain in full, with the rest retrieved from reference TRBV28 and TRBJ2-5, is DVKVTQSSRYLVKRTGEKVFLECVQDMDHENMFWYRQDPGLGLRLIYFSYDVKMKEKGDIPEGYSVSREKKERFSLILESASTNQTSMYLCASSSSGTPLRPQYFGPGTRLLVL.

Here the CDR3 DNA reads TGTGCCAGCAGCTTAGTGGGGGGAAATAGCAATCAGCCCCAGCATTTT. Encoded protein: CASSLVGGNSNQPQHF. J is TRBJ1-5 and V is TRBV7-2; TRBD1 is a possible D gene (5 bases). The CDR3 is 16 amino acids. The germline CDR1 and CDR2 sequences are SGHTA and FQGNSA. V was clipped by 1 base and J by 0 bases, with 10 bases between them.

This rearrangement joins TRBV2 to TRBJ2-7, with 9 bases aligning to TRBD1. Germline V gene sequence: CDR1 SNHLY, CDR2 FYNNEI. Trimming took 5 bases from V and 2 from J; bases not matched to a gene: 4. The CDR3 loop spans 14 amino acids. The CDR3 spells CASSPGTGPYEQYF. For the CDR3, the DNA is TGTGCCAGCAGTCCCGGGACAGGGCCCTACGAGCAGTACTTC.

This clone was counted between two and nine times. The chain couples TRBV30 to TRBJ1-1, with D possibly TRBD1 on 5 matching bases. V gave up 2 bases and J gave up 2 bases, with 18 bases separating them. CDR1 and CDR2 (germline): GTSNPN, SVGIG (reference sequence). CDR3 length: 16 residues. The CDR3 nucleotides read TGTGCCTGGAGTCCAATTTATGCGACAGTAAACACTGAAGCTTTCTTT. Translation: CAWSPIYATVNTEAFF. The entire variable domain, with the rest obtained from reference TRBV30 and TRBJ1-1, is as follows: SQTIHQWPATLVQPVGSPLSLECTVEGTSNPNLYWYRQAAGRGLQLLFYSVGIGQISSEVPQNLSASRPQDRQFILSSKKLLLSDSGFYLCAWSPIYATVNTEAFFGQGTRLTVV.

This rearrangement joins TRBV20-1 to TRBJ1-4; TRBD1 is a possible D gene (5 bases). This CDR3 has 14 residues. Trimming pared 3 bases from V and 3 bases from J, leaving 11 bases between. Germline V CDR1 and CDR2: DFQATT, SNEGSKA (reference sequence). The CDR3 loop reads CSASMPGPNEKLFF. The CDR3, as DNA: TGCAGTGCTAGTATGCCGGGACCTAATGAAAAACTGTTTTTT.

The rearrangement joins TRBV30 to TRBJ1-5; D is ambiguous. The V end was cut by 1 base, the J end by 0 bases, with 7 bases between. Germline values: CDR1 GTSNPN, CDR2 SVGIG (reference sequence). The CDR3 sequence is 14 residues long. This CDR3 reads CAWSAANSNQPQHF. DNA of the CDR3: TGTGCCTGGAGTGCGGCAAATAGCAATCAGCCCCAGCATTTT. The variable domain in full, with the rest retrieved from reference TRBV30 and TRBJ1-5, is SQTIHQWPATLVQPVGSPLSLECTVEGTSNPNLYWYRQAAGRGLQLLFYSVGIGQISSEVPQNLSASRPQDRQFILSSKKLLLSDSGFYLCAWSAANSNQPQHFGDGTRLSIL.

This chain uses TRBV12-3 or TRBV12-4 with TRBJ1-2, with D possibly matching TRBD1 (6 bases). The V and J ends lost 5 bases and 5 bases respectively, with 12 bases between them. This CDR3 has 13 amino acids. CDR3 in amino acids: CASSLAQGYGYTF. DNA of the CDR3: TGTGCCAGCAGTCTTGCACAGGGATATGGCTACACCTTC.

A single count supports this clone. The gene calls are TRBV7-3 and TRBJ2-1; D not certain. V gave up 2 bases and J gave up 10 bases, with 12 bases separating them. This CDR3 has 13 amino acids. Germline CDR1 is SGHTA and CDR2 is FQGTGA. Here the CDR3 DNA reads TGTGCCAGCAGCTTATGGACGTTAGACGAGCAGTTCTTC. The encoded protein is CASSLWTLDEQFF.

This sequence joins TRBV5-1 and TRBJ2-2; D remains ambiguous. Trimming cost V 0 bases and J 8 bases, with 11 bases left between them. CDR1 is SGHRS, CDR2 YFSETQ, per germline. This CDR3 spans 14 amino acids. CDR3 sequence: CASSLDVRRGELFF. The CDR3 DNA sequence: TGCGCCAGCAGCTTGGACGTACGTCGGGGGGAGCTGTTTTTT.

The chain carries TRBV18 and TRBJ2-7; weak D call: TRBD2 (5 bases). V lost 3 bases and J 3 bases, leaving 6 bases between the germline ends. CDR3 length: 12 residues. Germline lookup yields CDR1 KGHSH and CDR2 LQKENI. For the CDR3, the DNA is TGTGCCAGCTCACCCACTAGCTACGAGCAGTACTTC. This gives the protein CASSPTSYEQYF.

This clone showed up just once. V gene TRBV5-1 combines with J gene TRBJ1-1, with D possibly being TRBD1 (5 bases). The CDR3 extends over 14 amino acids. The V gene lost 4 bases and the J gene lost 1 base, with 11 bases spanning the gap. The germline V gene has CDR1 SGHRS and CDR2 YFSETQ. The CDR3 DNA is TGCGCCAGCAGCCCCGGGAGGGGGAACACTGAAGCTTTCTTT. Protein: CASSPGRGNTEAFF.

The chain uses TRBV5-4 and TRBJ1-2; D is perhaps TRBD1 (5 bases). Germline values: CDR1 SGHNT, CDR2 YYREEE (reference sequence). The ends were cut back, 4 bases at V and 4 bases at J, with 11 bases in the middle. There are 13 residues in the CDR3. The CDR3 region is CASSLDNGYGYTF. Written as DNA, the CDR3 is TGTGCCAGCAGCCTGGACAACGGCTATGGCTACACCTTC.

CDR3 nucleotides: TGTGCCAGCAGCCTACAGGGTGTTGGGTCACCCCTCCACTTT. This sequence encodes CASSLQGVGSPLHF. The V call is TRBV5-6, the J call TRBJ1-6; perhaps TRBD1 as D (6 bases). There are 14 residues in the CDR3. Germline loops: CDR1 SGHDT, CDR2 YYEEEE. With 4 bases removed from V and 10 bases from J, the gap between germline ends came to 15 bases.

The chain joins TRBV7-9 to TRBJ2-1; tentative D call: TRBD2 (7 bases). The germline V gene has CDR1 SEHNR and CDR2 FQNEAQ (reference sequence). V shed 5 bases and J shed 6 bases, with 17 bases lying between them. This CDR3 spans 15 amino acids. CDR3 in amino acids: CASSRYGGASNEQFF. The DNA of the CDR3 is TGTGCCAGCAGCCGTTATGGGGGGGCCTCCAATGAGCAGTTCTTC.

The genes are TRBV9 and TRBJ1-1, with D perhaps TRBD1 (5 bases). The CDR3 consists of 15 residues. V lost 0 bases and J lost 1, with 10 bases in between. Germline-derived CDR1 and CDR2 are SGDLS and YYNGEE. The CDR3 loop reads CASSVAGGANTEAFF. Here the CDR3 DNA reads TGTGCCAGCAGCGTAGCCGGAGGGGCGAACACTGAAGCTTTCTTT.

V gene TRBV4-3 combines with J gene TRBJ2-2; D perhaps matches TRBD2 (5 bases). V lost 1 base and J lost 2, with 14 bases in between. The CDR3 is made up of 17 amino acids. Germline V gene sequence: CDR1 LGHNA, CDR2 YSLEER. CDR3: CASSQGRGSLNTGELFF. CDR3 DNA sequence: TGCGCCAGCAGCCAAGGCAGAGGGTCCTTAAACACCGGGGAGCTGTTTTTT.

The genes are TRBV12-3 or TRBV12-4 and TRBJ1-2, with 7 bases lining up with TRBD1. CDR3 size: 13 residues. V was pared by 6 bases and J by 3 bases, with 4 bases of the junction left unmatched. Here the CDR3 DNA reads TGTGCCAGCAGCCGGGACAGAGACTATGGCTACACCTTC. It specifies CASSRDRDYGYTF.

This chain links TRBV11-2 with TRBJ2-3, with D possibly matching TRBD2 (7 bases). The germline V and J ends were trimmed by 2 bases and 3 bases, with 21 bases remaining between them. CDR1 and CDR2 from the germline V gene are SGHAT and FQNNGV. This CDR3 region has 18 residues. The chain's CDR3 is CASSLLRAGGRGTDTQYF. In nucleotides, the CDR3 is TGTGCCAGCAGCTTACTCCGCGCCGGGGGGCGAGGAACAGATACGCAGTATTTT.

The chain couples TRBV6-2 or TRBV6-3 to TRBJ1-6; D gene uncertain. Trimming shortened V by 4 bases and J by 7 bases, and 14 bases separated the two germline ends. There are 15 residues in the CDR3. Germline values: CDR1 MNHEY, CDR2 SVGEGT. CDR3 region: CASSLMSGKNSPLHF. The DNA for the CDR3 is TGTGCCAGCAGTTTAATGAGTGGGAAAAATTCACCCCTCCACTTT.

The J gene is TRBJ2-1, the V gene TRBV2, with D perhaps matching TRBD1 or TRBD2 (5 bases each). CDR3 size: 15 residues. The V gene lost 6 bases and the J gene lost 3 bases, with 15 bases spanning the gap. Per the germline V gene, CDR1 is SNHLY and CDR2 is FYNNEI. Here the CDR3 reads CASRRSDGGYNEQFF. For the CDR3, the DNA is TGTGCCAGCAGACGTAGTGATGGGGGCTACAATGAGCAGTTCTTC.

This rearrangement joins TRBV7-8 to TRBJ1-5; D uncertain. V lost 1 base, J lost 8 bases, and 12 bases lay in between. Germline V gene lookup returns CDR1 SGHVS and CDR2 FQNEAQ. This CDR3 spans 14 amino acids. DNA of the CDR3: TGTGCCAGCAGCTTAGGAGGAGGGTGGGAGCCCCAGCATTTT. Its translation: CASSLGGGWEPQHF.

The V gene is TRBV19, the J gene TRBJ2-3, with no clear D. Trimming left V 1 base short and J 5 bases short, with 10 bases between. CDR1 and CDR2 from the germline V gene are LNHDA and SQIVND (reference sequence). The CDR3 consists of 14 residues. The DNA of the CDR3 is TGTGCCAGTAGTATAGCGGCTCGCGGAGATACGCAGTATTTT. Its protein is CASSIAARGDTQYF.

V usage is TRBV3-1 (or the pseudogene TRBV3-2) and J usage is TRBJ1-4; D perhaps matches TRBD1 (5 bases). Germline loops: CDR1 LGHDT, CDR2 YNNKEL (reference sequence). This CDR3 comprises 14 residues. With 6 bases removed from V and 4 bases from J, the gap between germline ends came to 12 bases. The chain's CDR3 is CASSRGLSNEKLFF. CDR3 DNA sequence: TGTGCCAGCAGTAGGGGACTGAGTAATGAAAAACTGTTTTTT.

V is TRBV6-5 and J is TRBJ1-5; tentative D call: TRBD1 (6 bases). The CDR3 extends over 15 amino acids. Germline-derived CDR1 and CDR2 are MNHEY and SVGAGI. Trimming took off 7 bases at V and 14 bases at J, with 27 bases between the two ends. CDR3 sequence reads: CASTPGLTAGRGKHF. CDR3 sequence (DNA): TGTGCCAGCACCCCGGGACTAACCGCAGGCAGGGGTAAGCATTTT.